This TCR beta chain was documented in a study of cytomegalovirus exposure and HLA in healthy donors. With regard to this clone: No antigen is known for it.

The CDR3 consists of 15 residues. V was trimmed by 3 bases and J by 0 bases, leaving 9 bases between them. Germline V gene sequence: CDR1 MNHNS, CDR2 SASEGT. Points from the study as a whole: Many donors shared some public TCRs, even though most TCR sequences were rare. Prediction of most subjects' HLA-A and HLA-B alleles by TCR beta sequences was reportedly accurate. The authors later found HLA-associated TCR beta chains more clonally expanded than equally common others. Investigators reported 164 TCR beta chains as tied to cytomegalovirus.

It was with 60 Vbeta and 13 Jbeta primers that the PCR ran. Profiling relied on immunoSEQ multiplex PCR, and the TCRdb table lists in-frame clones only, not all of them. The sample yields 100,000 to 150,000 clones, about 80% seen once. The receptor comes from a human donor in good health. This rearrangement joins TRBV6-1 to TRBJ1-5, with D unresolved. The sample comprised PBMCs. As DNA, the CDR3 is TGTGCCAGCAGTGAGTGGCAGTATAGCAATCAGCCCCAGCATTTT. It encodes CASSEWQYSNQPQHF.